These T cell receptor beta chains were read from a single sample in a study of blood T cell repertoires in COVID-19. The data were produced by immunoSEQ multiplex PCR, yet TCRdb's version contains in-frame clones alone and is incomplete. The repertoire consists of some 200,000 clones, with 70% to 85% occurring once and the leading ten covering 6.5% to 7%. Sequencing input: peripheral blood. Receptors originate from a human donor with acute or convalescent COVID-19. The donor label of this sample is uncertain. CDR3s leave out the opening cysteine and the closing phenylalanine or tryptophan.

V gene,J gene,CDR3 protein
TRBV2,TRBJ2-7,ASSVPGVDEQY
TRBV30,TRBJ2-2,AWTGARTSGRTGELF
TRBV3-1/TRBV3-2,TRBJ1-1,ASSPSLAPNTEAF
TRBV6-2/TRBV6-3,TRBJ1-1,ASSPITGKAF
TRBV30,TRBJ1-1,AWSTPRGRVTEAF
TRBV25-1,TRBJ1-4,ASKGQGAEKLF
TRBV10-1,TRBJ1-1,ASSDHRGYDTEAF
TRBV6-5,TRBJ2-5,ASSAREEGETQY
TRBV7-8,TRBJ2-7,ASSASGVAAYEQY
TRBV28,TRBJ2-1,ASSSGAGGNEQF
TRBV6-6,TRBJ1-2,ASSYGQGATYGYT
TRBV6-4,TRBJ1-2,ASSDTKPPGQGNIYGYT
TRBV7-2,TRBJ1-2,ASSLGQGNYGYT
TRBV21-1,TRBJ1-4,AGPRKTNEKLF
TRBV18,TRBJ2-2,ASSPGTGDTGELF
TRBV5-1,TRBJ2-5,ASSLGTSGRGETQY
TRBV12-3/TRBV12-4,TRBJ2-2,ASIQTGELF
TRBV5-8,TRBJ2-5,ASRNRGMETQY
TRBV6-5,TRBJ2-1,ASSAGAFGGSEQF
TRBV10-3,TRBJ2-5,AISESGPPETQY
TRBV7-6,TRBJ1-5,ASSSGTVNQPQH
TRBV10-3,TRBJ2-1,AIRNRLADDSYNEQF
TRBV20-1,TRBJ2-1,SASHELRQYNEQF
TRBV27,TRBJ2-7,ASSHQGSYEQY
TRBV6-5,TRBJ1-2,ASSYQPGQVNYGYT
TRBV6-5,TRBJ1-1,ASSYYRTSNTEAF
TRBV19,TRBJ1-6,ASNPTGGKNSPLH
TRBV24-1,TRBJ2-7,ATSDPTGTGAHEQY
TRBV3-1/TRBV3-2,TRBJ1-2,ASRGTGGRGYT
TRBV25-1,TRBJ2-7,ASSPRLAGVGLGYEQY
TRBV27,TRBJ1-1,ASSMPGVNTEAF
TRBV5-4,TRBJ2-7,ASSSSVAGRSSYEQY